This TCR beta chain was documented in a study of control samples from healthy donors and cancer patients. Trimming took off 4 bases at V and 0 bases at J, with 19 bases between the two ends. CDR3 length: 19 residues. Germline CDR1 reads SGHNT; CDR2 reads YENEEA. Clones were read by immunoSEQ multiplex PCR, and TCRdb kept only the in-frame ones, dropping some. This table holds around 110,000 clones, roughly 91% found once. The V call is TRBV11-3, the J call TRBJ1-6; D is possibly TRBD1 (6 bases). The sequencing sample was made of blood. The receptor was isolated from a woman in her seventies in good health. CDR3 loop: CASSWARDRLSSYNSPLHF. The CDR3 DNA reads as TGTGCCAGCAGCTGGGCGCGCGACAGGTTGAGCTCCTATAATTCACCCCTCCACTTT.